A single sample is the source of the 20 T cell receptor beta chains below, sequenced in a study of cytomegalovirus exposure and HLA in healthy donors (dated by TCRdb to 2015 to 2018). Receptors were amplified or captured by the immunoSEQ multiplex PCR assay. For the multiplex PCR, a mixture combining 60 forward primers for TCR Vbeta segments and 13 reverse primers for TCR Jbeta segments was used. Not all clones reach the TCRdb copy of this immuneACCESS table, which keeps in-frame sequences only. Checked studies attribute under half of the gap to unresolved V genes and leave the rest unexplained. A total of 140,000 to 150,000 clones appear in this sample, around 80% of them only once. Around 4.5% of the sample is in the top ten clones. Sequenced: PBMCs. The receptors derive from a woman in her 40s in good health and CMV-seropositive.

The V and J genes are TRBV7-2 and TRBJ1-2, with 8 bases fitting TRBD1. The V gene end was trimmed by 5 bases and the J gene end by 2 bases; junction bases not matched to a gene: 4. The germline CDR1 and CDR2 sequences are SGHTA and FQGNSA. The CDR3 totals 14 residues. The CDR3 loop reads CASSQQGGNYGYTF. The CDR3 coding sequence is TGTGCCAGCAGCCAACAGGGGGGGAACTATGGCTACACCTTC.

This chain links TRBV7-9 with TRBJ2-1; perhaps TRBD1 as D (5 bases). This CDR3 has 15 amino acids. CDR1 is SEHNR, CDR2 FQNEAQ, per germline (reference sequence). Trimming took 2 bases from V and 4 from J, leaving 12 bases between them. The CDR3 nucleotides are TGTGCCAGCAGCTTACACTCAGACAGATACAATGAGCAGTTCTTC. Translated: CASSLHSDRYNEQFF.

V is TRBV7-6 and J is TRBJ2-1, with TRBD2 matching over 14 bases. The CDR3 is 17 residues long. The trim removed 3 bases at V and 3 bases at J, leaving 4 bases unmatched. Germline assignment: CDR1 SGHVS and CDR2 FNYEAQ. The CDR3 nucleotides are TGTGCCAGCAGCTTTGGGGGACTAGCGGGAGTCTACAATGAGCAGTTCTTC. Its protein is CASSFGGLAGVYNEQFF. Filled out from reference TRBV7-6 and TRBJ2-1, the complete variable domain reads GAGVSQSPRYKVTKRGQDVALRCDPISGHVSLYWYRQALGQGPEFLTYFNYEAQQDKSGLPNDRFSAERPEGSISTLTIQRTEQRDSAMYRCASSFGGLAGVYNEQFFGPGTRLTVL.

This clone was counted a few times. The rearrangement uses TRBV5-1 and TRBJ2-1; 10 bases match TRBD2. Per the germline V gene, CDR1 is SGHRS and CDR2 is YFSETQ. With 1 base clipped from V and 7 bases from J, the junction kept 5 bases outside the gene matches. The CDR3 is 15 residues long. The CDR3 is CASSLWLAGVNEQFF. CDR3 DNA: TGCGCCAGCAGCTTGTGGCTAGCGGGAGTGAATGAGCAGTTCTTC.

This clone has more than one count but fewer than ten. The V call is TRBV19, the J call TRBJ1-5, with D unresolved. V was pared by 6 bases and J by 6 bases, with 12 bases between. The CDR3 extends over 13 amino acids. Germline CDR1 is LNHDA and CDR2 is SQIVND (reference sequence). CDR3 protein: CASSPGIGQPQHF. The CDR3 DNA is TGTGCCAGTAGCCCAGGTATCGGTCAGCCCCAGCATTTT.

The rearrangement links TRBV27 to TRBJ2-5; TRBD2 is a possible D gene (6 bases). V lost 7 bases and J lost 5, with 29 bases in between. The germline CDR1 and CDR2 sequences are MNHEY and SMNVEV (reference sequence). The CDR3 length is 18 residues. DNA of the CDR3: TGTGCCAGCACACCGTTTCTTCGGACTACAATTCCAGGGGAGACCCAGTACTTC. As protein: CASTPFLRTTIPGETQYF.

The J gene is TRBJ2-2, the V gene TRBV28; 10 nucleotides agree with TRBD2. The CDR3 contains 15 residues. After removal of 1 base from V and 5 bases from J, the junction contained 1 base not matched to a gene. Germline loops: CDR1 MDHEN, CDR2 SYDVKM. CDR3 bases: TGTGCCAGCAGTTTATCACTAGCGGGGACCGGGGAGCTGTTTTTT. Translating gives CASSLSLAGTGELFF.

The rearrangement uses TRBV28 and TRBJ2-7; 9 positions agree with TRBD2. J gave up 2 bases and V 3 bases, and 5 bases lay outside the gene matches. The CDR3 is 15 residues long. Germline V gene lookup returns CDR1 MDHEN and CDR2 SYDVKM. The CDR3 DNA is TGTGCCAGCAGTTTTGGAATAGCGGGGGCCTACGAGCAGTACTTC. Encoded protein: CASSFGIAGAYEQYF.

The chain uses TRBV6-1 and TRBJ2-5; 15 bases fit TRBD2. The germline V gene encodes CDR1 MNHNS and CDR2 SASEGT. The CDR3 contains 15 residues. With V trimmed by 6 bases and J by 5 bases, 4 bases remained unmatched. The CDR3 loop reads CASRAGTSGRETQYF. Written as DNA, the CDR3 is TGTGCCAGCAGGGCAGGGACTAGCGGGAGGGAGACCCAGTACTTC.

A word on this clone: One end of the junction is discordant with germline, which a read error may explain. This chain uses TRBV7-9 with TRBJ2-7; TRBD2 matches at 13 bases. Per germline, CDR1 SEHNR and CDR2 FQNEAQ (reference sequence). The CDR3 covers 16 residues. The CDR3 DNA sequence: TGTTCCAGCAGCGGGACTAGCGGGATGAGCTCCTACGAGCAGTACTTC. Translation gives CSSSGTSGMSSYEQYF.

CDR3 nucleotides: TGTGCCAGCAGCGTAGAGGGGGAGGGGGGGCGCGGTGAGCAGTTCTTC. Amino acid sequence: CASSVEGEGGRGEQFF. The chain carries TRBV9 and TRBJ2-1; possibly TRBD2 for D (7 bases). There are 16 residues in the CDR3. CDR1 is SGDLS and CDR2 is YYNGEE in the germline V gene. The ends were cut back, 0 bases at V and 9 bases at J, with 19 bases in the middle.

This clone came up a few times. CDR3 in DNA: TGTGCCAGCAGCTTAGTAGGAGATTTTAATGAAAAACTGTTTTTT. Translating it yields CASSLVGDFNEKLFF. The chain joins TRBV7-9 to TRBJ1-4; D call uncertain. Germline loops: CDR1 SEHNR, CDR2 FQNEAQ (reference sequence). This CDR3 spans 15 amino acids. Deletions cut 1 base from V and 4 bases from J, with 10 bases between.

The rearrangement joins TRBV11-3 to TRBJ2-3; unclear D gene. This CDR3 has 13 residues. Trimming removed 3 bases from V and 6 bases from J, with 10 bases in between. Germline lookup yields CDR1 SGHNT and CDR2 YENEEA. CDR3 in amino acids: CASSFPPADTQYF. The CDR3 bases are TGTGCCAGCAGCTTCCCACCCGCGGATACGCAGTATTTT.

The V call is TRBV28, the J call TRBJ1-3; tentatively, D is TRBD1 (6 bases). The V end was cut by 2 bases, the J end by 0 bases, with 8 bases between. CDR3 size: 15 residues. CDR1 and CDR2 (germline): MDHEN, SYDVKM. CDR3 sequence (DNA): TGTGCCAGCAGTTTACGGGACACCTCTGGAAACACCATATATTTT. Residues: CASSLRDTSGNTIYF.

V gene TRBV7-2 combines with J gene TRBJ2-1, with 7 bases identical to TRBD2. This CDR3 spans 15 amino acids. Trimming took 1 base from V and 5 from J; bases not matched to a gene: 5. In germline, CDR1 is SGHTA, CDR2 FQGNSA. This chain's CDR3 is CASSLVRDYHNEQFF. CDR3 DNA sequence: TGTGCCAGCAGCTTAGTACGGGACTACCACAATGAGCAGTTCTTC.

V and J are TRBV10-1 and TRBJ2-3, with a possible D match to TRBD2 (7 bases). Germline assignment: CDR1 WNHNN and CDR2 SYGVQD (reference sequence). V gave up 0 bases and J gave up 6 bases, with 13 bases separating them. The CDR3 spans 15 residues. The CDR3 region has the DNA TGCGCCAGCAGTGAGTCAAGGGGGGGCCTGGATACGCAGTATTTT. Translated, it gives CASSESRGGLDTQYF.

This clone was counted a single time. CDR3 nucleotides: TGCGCCAGCAGCTTGGAGGGACAGGGGATTGGGGAAAAACTGTTTTTT. Translated: CASSLEGQGIGEKLFF. The chain joins TRBV5-1 to TRBJ1-4; 10 bases match TRBD1. CDR1 and CDR2 from the germline V gene are SGHRS and YFSETQ. The V and J ends lost 0 bases and 8 bases, in that order; junction bases with no gene match: 7. CDR3 size: 16 residues. Filled out from reference TRBV5-1 and TRBJ1-4, the complete variable domain reads KAGVTQTPRYLIKTRGQQVTLSCSPISGHRSVSWYQQTPGQGLQFLFEYFSETQRNKGNFPGRFSGRQFSNSRSEMNVSTLELGDSALYLCASSLEGQGIGEKLFFGSGTQLSVL.

J is TRBJ2-5 and V is TRBV9, with 12 bases matching TRBD2. The V gene end was trimmed by 0 bases and the J gene end by 6 bases; junction bases not matched to a gene: 9. This CDR3 has 17 amino acids. Looked up from germline, CDR1 is SGDLS and CDR2 is YYNGEE. For the CDR3, the DNA is TGTGCCAGCAGCGTAGAACTAGCGGGAGGACGGGATAAGACCCAGTACTTC. Translating gives CASSVELAGGRDKTQYF.

The chain combines TRBV25-1 with TRBJ1-1; D call uncertain. The CDR3 covers 13 residues. Germline values: CDR1 MGHDK, CDR2 SYGVNS. Trimming took off 8 bases at V and 2 bases at J, with 12 bases between the two ends. The CDR3 DNA reads TGTGCCAGCCGCCTAGGTGGCAACACTGAAGCTTTCTTT. Protein product: CASRLGGNTEAFF.

The chain uses TRBV4-1 and TRBJ1-2; possibly TRBD1 for D (6 bases). The germline V gene encodes CDR1 MGHRA and CDR2 YSYEKL. The CDR3 totals 16 residues. The ends were cut back, 0 bases at V and 6 bases at J, with 17 bases in the middle. CDR3 sequence (DNA): TGCGCCAGCAGCCAAGATAACTTTCAGGGGATAAATGGCTACACCTTC. Protein product: CASSQDNFQGINGYTF.